These 10 T cell receptor beta chains originate from one sample sequenced in a study of blood T cell repertoires in COVID-19. TCRdb's table, derived via immunoSEQ multiplex PCR, lists solely in-frame clones and lacks some. The table records 220,000 or so clones, 70% to 90% of them present only once. The sequencing input was peripheral blood. These receptors all come from a woman in her forties or fifties with COVID-19, enrolled during active disease.

The rearrangement uses TRBV2 and TRBJ2-4; possibly TRBD1 for D (6 bases). From germline, CDR1 is SNHLY and CDR2 FYNNEI. V gave up 5 bases and J gave up 2 bases, with 13 bases separating them. The CDR3 runs 15 residues. The CDR3 nucleotides read TGTGCCAGCAGTAGAACAGGGCCATCCAAAAACATTCAGTACTTC. It yields the protein CASSRTGPSKNIQYF.

The chain links TRBV19 to TRBJ2-1; TRBD2 is a possible D gene (7 bases). Germline CDR1 is LNHDA and CDR2 is SQIVND (reference sequence). This CDR3 has 15 residues. Trimming stripped 8 bases from V and 6 bases from J, with 20 bases between. The CDR3 region has the DNA TGTGCCAGTTTGCTTCTGGGGGGGCCGGGCAATGAGCAGTTCTTC. It is translated as CASLLLGGPGNEQFF.

The CDR3 reads CASSDSGTGGWYEQYV. CDR3 DNA sequence: TGTGCCAGCAGTGACTCCGGGACAGGGGGGTGGTACGAGCAGTACGTC. This chain uses TRBV11-3 with TRBJ2-7, with 11 nucleotides matching TRBD1. This CDR3 is built from 16 residues. Trimming at V came to 6 bases and at J to 4 bases, leaving 11 bases not matched to a gene. Germline loops: CDR1 SGHNT, CDR2 YENEEA.

The chain recombines TRBV2 with TRBJ2-1; a possible D gene is TRBD2 (6 bases). Trimming took 5 bases from V and 7 from J, leaving 12 bases between them. The germline CDR1 and CDR2 sequences are SNHLY and FYNNEI. This CDR3 has 13 residues. CDR3 region: CASSWDSRNEQFF. The CDR3 DNA sequence: TGTGCCAGCAGTTGGGACTCGCGGAATGAGCAGTTCTTC.

This sequence joins TRBV5-1 and TRBJ2-3; 9 nucleotides agree with TRBD2. V lost 0 bases, J lost 2 bases, and 7 bases stayed unmatched. The CDR3 sequence is 17 residues long. CDR1 and CDR2 (germline): SGHRS, YFSETQ. The CDR3 coding sequence is TGCGCCAGCAGCTTGGGTAGTAGCGGGGGACTCACAGATACGCAGTATTTT. This translates into CASSLGSSGGLTDTQYF.

This clone was counted between two and nine times. This chain uses TRBV19 with TRBJ1-5; no clear D. Germline CDR1 and CDR2: LNHDA and SQIVND (reference sequence). Trimming cost V 3 bases and J 0 bases, with 9 bases left between them. The CDR3 is 15 amino acids. The CDR3 bases are TGTGCCAGTAGTATTTATCAGTCTAGCAATCAGCCCCAGCATTTT. It specifies CASSIYQSSNQPQHF.

This clone showed up just a few times. The chain has TRBV14 and TRBJ1-6, with a tentative D call TRBD1 (6 bases). V was cut by 0 bases and J by 6 bases, with 12 bases left in between. Germline CDR1 reads SGHDN; CDR2 reads FVKESK. The CDR3 spans 16 residues. CDR3 sequence: CASSQDGGRGNSPLHF. DNA of the CDR3: TGTGCCAGCAGCCAAGATGGGGGCAGGGGTAATTCACCCCTCCACTTT.

The chain is built from TRBV11-3 and TRBJ1-6; D gene uncertain. The germline V and J ends were trimmed by 6 bases and 0 bases, with 15 bases remaining between them. The germline V gene encodes CDR1 SGHNT and CDR2 YENEEA. The CDR3 length is 17 residues. CDR3 residues: CASRGSLTSSYNSPLHF. The CDR3 DNA follows: TGTGCCAGCAGAGGCAGCCTGACAAGCTCCTATAATTCACCCCTCCACTTT.

This sequence joins TRBV20-1 and TRBJ2-3; a possible D gene is TRBD1 (6 bases). CDR3 length: 14 residues. The V and J ends lost 3 bases and 2 bases respectively, with 12 bases between them. Germline CDR1 is DFQATT and CDR2 is SNEGSKA (reference sequence). The CDR3 is CSASHRDPTDTQYF. The CDR3 region has the DNA TGCAGTGCTAGTCACAGGGACCCCACAGATACGCAGTATTTT.

The chain employs TRBV6-1 and TRBJ1-1; weak D call: TRBD1 (6 bases). The V gene's germline CDR1 is MNHNS and CDR2 SASEGT. This CDR3 is built from 15 residues. Trimming stripped 3 bases from V and 4 bases from J, with 15 bases between. In nucleotides, the CDR3 is TGTGCCAGCAGTGACCCCAGGGGCGCCGTCACTGAAGCTTTCTTT. This gives the protein CASSDPRGAVTEAFF.